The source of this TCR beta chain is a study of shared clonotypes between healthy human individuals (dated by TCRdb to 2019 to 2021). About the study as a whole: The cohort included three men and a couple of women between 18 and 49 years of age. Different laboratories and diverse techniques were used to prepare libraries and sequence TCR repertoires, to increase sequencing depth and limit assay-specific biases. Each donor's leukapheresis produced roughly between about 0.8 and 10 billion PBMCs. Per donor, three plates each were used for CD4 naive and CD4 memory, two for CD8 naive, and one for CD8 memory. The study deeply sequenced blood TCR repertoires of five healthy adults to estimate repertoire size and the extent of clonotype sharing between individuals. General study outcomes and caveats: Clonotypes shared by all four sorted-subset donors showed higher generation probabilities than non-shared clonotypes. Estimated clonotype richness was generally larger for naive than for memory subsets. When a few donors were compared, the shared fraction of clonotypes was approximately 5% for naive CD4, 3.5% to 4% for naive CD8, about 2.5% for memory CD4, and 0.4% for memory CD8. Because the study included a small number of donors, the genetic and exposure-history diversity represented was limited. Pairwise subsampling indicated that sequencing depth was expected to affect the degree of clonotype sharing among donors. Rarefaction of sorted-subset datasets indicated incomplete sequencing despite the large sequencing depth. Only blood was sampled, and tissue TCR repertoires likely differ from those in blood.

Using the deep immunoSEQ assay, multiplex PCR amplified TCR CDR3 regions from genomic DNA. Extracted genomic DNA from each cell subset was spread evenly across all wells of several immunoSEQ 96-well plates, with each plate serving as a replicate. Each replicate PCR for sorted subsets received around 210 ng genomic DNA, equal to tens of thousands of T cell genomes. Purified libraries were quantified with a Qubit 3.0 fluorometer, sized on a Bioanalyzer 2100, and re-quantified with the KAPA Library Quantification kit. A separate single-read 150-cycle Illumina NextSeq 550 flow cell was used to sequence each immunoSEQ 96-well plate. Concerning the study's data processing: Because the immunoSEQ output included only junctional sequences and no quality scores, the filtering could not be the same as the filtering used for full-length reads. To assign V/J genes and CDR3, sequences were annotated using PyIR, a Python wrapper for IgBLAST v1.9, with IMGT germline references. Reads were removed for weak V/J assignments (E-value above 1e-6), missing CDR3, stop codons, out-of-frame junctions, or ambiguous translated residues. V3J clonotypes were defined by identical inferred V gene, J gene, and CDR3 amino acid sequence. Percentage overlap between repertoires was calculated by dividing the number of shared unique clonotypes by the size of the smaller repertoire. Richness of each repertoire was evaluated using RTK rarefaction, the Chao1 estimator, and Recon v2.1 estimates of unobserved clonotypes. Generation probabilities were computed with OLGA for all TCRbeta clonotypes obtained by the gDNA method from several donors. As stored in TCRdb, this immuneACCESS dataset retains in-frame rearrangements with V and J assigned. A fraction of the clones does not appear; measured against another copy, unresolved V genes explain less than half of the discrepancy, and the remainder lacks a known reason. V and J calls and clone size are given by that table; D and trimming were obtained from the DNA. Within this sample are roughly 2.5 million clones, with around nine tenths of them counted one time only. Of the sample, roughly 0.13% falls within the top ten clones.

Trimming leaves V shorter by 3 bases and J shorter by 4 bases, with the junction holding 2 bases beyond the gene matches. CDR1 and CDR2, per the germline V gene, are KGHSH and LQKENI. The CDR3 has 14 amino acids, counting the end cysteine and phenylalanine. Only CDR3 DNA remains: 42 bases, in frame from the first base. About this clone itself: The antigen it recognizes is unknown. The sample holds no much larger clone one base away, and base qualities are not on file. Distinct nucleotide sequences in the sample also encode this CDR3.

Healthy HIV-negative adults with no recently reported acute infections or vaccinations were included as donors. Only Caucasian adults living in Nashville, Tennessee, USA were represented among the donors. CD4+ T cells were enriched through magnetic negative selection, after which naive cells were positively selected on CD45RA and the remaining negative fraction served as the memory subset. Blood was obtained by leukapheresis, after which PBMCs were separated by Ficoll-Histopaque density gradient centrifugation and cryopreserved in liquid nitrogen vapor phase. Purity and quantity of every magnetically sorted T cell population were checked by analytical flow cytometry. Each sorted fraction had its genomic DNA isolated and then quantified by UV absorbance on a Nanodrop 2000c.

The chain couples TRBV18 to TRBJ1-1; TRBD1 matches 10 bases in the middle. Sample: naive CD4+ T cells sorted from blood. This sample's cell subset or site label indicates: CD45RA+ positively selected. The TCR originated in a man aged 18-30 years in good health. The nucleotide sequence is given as TGTGCCAGCTCACCGTGGACAGGGGGCACTGAAGCTTTCTTT. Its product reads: CASSPWTGGTEAFF.